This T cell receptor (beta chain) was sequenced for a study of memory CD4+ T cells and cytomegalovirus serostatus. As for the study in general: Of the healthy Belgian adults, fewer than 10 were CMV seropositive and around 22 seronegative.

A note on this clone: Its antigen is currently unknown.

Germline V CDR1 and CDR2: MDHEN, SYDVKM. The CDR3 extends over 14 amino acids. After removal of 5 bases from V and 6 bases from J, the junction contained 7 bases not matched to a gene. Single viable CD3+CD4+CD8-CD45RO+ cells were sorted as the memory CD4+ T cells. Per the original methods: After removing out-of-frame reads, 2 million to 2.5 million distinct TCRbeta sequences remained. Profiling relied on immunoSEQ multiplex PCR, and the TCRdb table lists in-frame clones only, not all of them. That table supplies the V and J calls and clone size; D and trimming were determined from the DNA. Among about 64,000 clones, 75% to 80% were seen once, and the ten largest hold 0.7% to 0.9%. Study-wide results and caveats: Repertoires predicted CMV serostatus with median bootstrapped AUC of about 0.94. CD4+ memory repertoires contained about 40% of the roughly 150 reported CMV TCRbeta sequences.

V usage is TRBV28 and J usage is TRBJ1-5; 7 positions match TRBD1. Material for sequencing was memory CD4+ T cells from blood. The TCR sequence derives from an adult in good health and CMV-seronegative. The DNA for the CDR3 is TGTGCCAGCAGTCTCCGACAGGGTGCTCAGCCCCAGCATTTT. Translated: CASSLRQGAQPQHF.